This entry concerns a single T cell receptor (beta chain). Its antigen is not known. The ends were cut back, 6 bases at V and 2 bases at J, with 17 bases in the middle. CDR3 length: 15 amino acids. Germline CDR1 is LNHDA and CDR2 is SQIVND (reference sequence). The data stem from a study of radiotherapy plus CTLA-4 blockade in lung cancer. Notes on the study in general: How blood T cell clones changed early, along with interferon-beta, reportedly forecast response best.

Libraries were prepared by immunoSEQ multiplex PCR; TCRdb keeps only in-frame clonotypes and omits some of them. In the table there are 35,000 to 45,000 clones, 70% to 80% of which are singletons. This receptor was identified in a human donor with non-small cell lung cancer whose response to radiotherapy plus ipilimumab could not be evaluated. Here the sequenced sample was peripheral blood, taken from a patient treated with radiotherapy plus ipilimumab. The rearrangement links TRBV19 to TRBJ2-7; D perhaps matches TRBD1 (6 bases). CDR3: CASSVSGTRTYEQYF. CDR3 coding DNA: TGTGCCAGTAGCGTCTCCGGGACACGCACCTACGAGCAGTACTTC.